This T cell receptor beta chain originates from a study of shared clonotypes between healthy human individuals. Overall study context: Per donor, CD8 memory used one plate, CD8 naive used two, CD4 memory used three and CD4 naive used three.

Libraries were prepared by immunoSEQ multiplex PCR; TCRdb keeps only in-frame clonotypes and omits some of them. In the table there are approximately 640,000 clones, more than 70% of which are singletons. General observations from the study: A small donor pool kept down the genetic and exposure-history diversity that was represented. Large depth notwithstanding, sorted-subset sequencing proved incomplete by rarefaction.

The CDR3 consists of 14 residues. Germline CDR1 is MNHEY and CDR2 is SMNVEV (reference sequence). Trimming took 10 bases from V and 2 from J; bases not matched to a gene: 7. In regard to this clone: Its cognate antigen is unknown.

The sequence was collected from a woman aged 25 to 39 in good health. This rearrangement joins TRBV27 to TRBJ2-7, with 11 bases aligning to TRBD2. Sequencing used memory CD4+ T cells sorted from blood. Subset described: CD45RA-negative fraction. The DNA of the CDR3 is TGTGCCACCCAGTCTAGCGGGAGGACCTACGAGCAGTACTTC. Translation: CATQSSGRTYEQYF.